This TCR beta chain was recovered during a study of cytomegalovirus exposure and HLA in healthy donors. Across the whole study: Membership in the Caucasian-associated ancestry cluster was found for around 81% of approximately 430 genotyped donors. Findings and limits, study-wide: There was a cluster of highly shared sequence variants that was likely a sequencing artifact.

Each donor's status was that of a healthy bone marrow donor. Donors had nominal health at sampling but likely had unrecorded immune exposures. The study ran its PCR with 60 Vbeta and 13 Jbeta primers. Method: immunoSEQ multiplex PCR; TCRdb's copy keeps in-frame clones and lacks some. The table lists hundreds of thousands of clones, around 66% of them singletons. Germline assignment: CDR1 MDHEN and CDR2 SYDVKM. V lost 2 bases to trimming and J lost 1 base, with 11 bases between them. The CDR3 consists of 15 residues. For this clone: Its antigen is as yet unknown.

The TCR comes from a female donor in good health and CMV-seronegative. The sample comprised PBMCs. The chain combines TRBV28 with TRBJ2-5; D remains unclear. CDR3 residues: CASSLIPVFQETQYF. CDR3 bases: TGTGCCAGCAGTTTAATCCCAGTCTTCCAAGAGACCCAGTACTTC.